This is a list of T cell receptor beta chains from one sample in a study of blood T cell repertoires in COVID-19. Method: immunoSEQ multiplex PCR; TCRdb's copy keeps in-frame clones and lacks some. Of approximately 50,000 clones listed, 80% to 95% are singletons. The sequenced sample was peripheral blood. The receptors were sampled from a man between 50 and 59 years old with active COVID-19. Both conserved end residues are part of each CDR3. Fields, in order: clone size, V gene, D gene, CDR3 length, J gene, CDR3 protein, CDR3 DNA. D genes are given only for firm matches. Clone size appears in some rows only: once, few, many, or a class for an expanded clone.

clone_size: .
v_call: TRBV4-2
d_call: TRBD1
cdr3_length: 15
j_call: TRBJ1-6
cdr3_aa: CASSQERTGNSPLHF
cdr3_nt: TGTGCCAGCAGCCAAGAACGGACAGGGAATTCACCCCTCCACTTT

clone_size: .
v_call: TRBV6-5
d_call: .
cdr3_length: 13
j_call: TRBJ2-7
cdr3_aa: CASSRDSLAEQYF
cdr3_nt: TGTGCCAGCAGCCGGGACTCCCTCGCCGAGCAGTACTTC

clone_size: .
v_call: TRBV7-2
d_call: TRBD1
cdr3_length: 15
j_call: TRBJ1-1
cdr3_aa: CASSSHRGLGAEAFF
cdr3_nt: TGTGCCAGCAGCTCCCACAGGGGACTGGGCGCTGAAGCTTTCTTT

clone_size: once
v_call: TRBV7-2
d_call: .
cdr3_length: 14
j_call: TRBJ1-2
cdr3_aa: CASSSYDSNYGYTF
cdr3_nt: TGTGCCAGCAGCTCCTATGACAGTAACTATGGCTACACCTTC

clone_size: .
v_call: TRBV7-2
d_call: .
cdr3_length: 15
j_call: TRBJ2-5
cdr3_aa: CASSPQTGRQETQYF
cdr3_nt: TGTGCCAGCAGCCCCCAGACAGGACGGCAAGAGACCCAGTACTTC

clone_size: few
v_call: TRBV25-1
d_call: .
cdr3_length: 13
j_call: TRBJ2-5
cdr3_aa: CASSGDYQETQYF
cdr3_nt: TGTGCCAGCAGTGGGGACTACCAAGAGACCCAGTACTTC

clone_size: .
v_call: TRBV7-6
d_call: .
cdr3_length: 13
j_call: TRBJ2-1
cdr3_aa: CASSTAHGGSLFF
cdr3_nt: TGTGCCAGCAGTACAGCCCACGGCGGGTCGCTGTTCTTC

clone_size: .
v_call: TRBV2
d_call: TRBD1
cdr3_length: 17
j_call: TRBJ2-2
cdr3_aa: CAGKLPGQGARTGELFF
cdr3_nt: TGTGCCGGCAAACTCCCGGGACAGGGGGCGCGGACCGGGGAGCTGTTTTTT

clone_size: .
v_call: TRBV30
d_call: .
cdr3_length: 12
j_call: TRBJ2-7
cdr3_aa: CAWSMTGYEQYF
cdr3_nt: TGTGCCTGGAGTATGACAGGCTACGAGCAGTACTTC

clone_size: .
v_call: TRBV9
d_call: TRBD2
cdr3_length: 15
j_call: TRBJ2-3
cdr3_aa: CASSFTSGRTDTQYF
cdr3_nt: TGTGCCAGCAGCTTCACTAGCGGCCGCACAGATACGCAGTATTTT

clone_size: .
v_call: TRBV6-1
d_call: TRBD2
cdr3_length: 14
j_call: TRBJ2-3
cdr3_aa: CASSDRGGWYTQYF
cdr3_nt: TGTGCCAGCAGTGACCGGGGGGGCTGGTATACGCAGTATTTT

clone_size: .
v_call: TRBV29-1
d_call: .
cdr3_length: 12
j_call: TRBJ2-3
cdr3_aa: CSVVVLSATQYF
cdr3_nt: TGCAGCGTTGTTGTTCTTAGCGCCACGCAGTATTTT

clone_size: .
v_call: TRBV6-2/TRBV6-3
d_call: .
cdr3_length: 15
j_call: TRBJ1-6
cdr3_aa: CASSYTNGVRSPLHF
cdr3_nt: TGTGCCAGCAGTTACACAAACGGGGTACGCTCACCCCTCCACTTT

clone_size: .
v_call: TRBV4-2
d_call: .
cdr3_length: 17
j_call: TRBJ1-6
cdr3_aa: CASSRGTLSSYNSPLHF
cdr3_nt: TGTGCCAGCAGCCGTGGGACACTTAGCTCCTATAATTCACCCCTCCACTTT

clone_size: .
v_call: TRBV5-1
d_call: .
cdr3_length: 18
j_call: TRBJ2-6
cdr3_aa: CASSFIGQATSGANVLTF
cdr3_nt: TGCGCCAGCAGCTTTATTGGGCAGGCTACCTCTGGGGCCAACGTCCTGACTTTC

clone_size: .
v_call: TRBV28
d_call: TRBD1
cdr3_length: 15
j_call: TRBJ2-7
cdr3_aa: CASRGTGSPLYEQYF
cdr3_nt: TGTGCCAGCAGGGGGACAGGGAGTCCCCTCTACGAGCAGTACTTC

clone_size: .
v_call: TRBV6-1
d_call: TRBD2
cdr3_length: 17
j_call: TRBJ2-7
cdr3_aa: CASSEARGRIIAYEQYF
cdr3_nt: TGTGCCAGCAGTGAAGCGCGGGGGAGGATAATAGCCTACGAGCAGTACTTC

clone_size: .
v_call: TRBV7-2
d_call: .
cdr3_length: 13
j_call: TRBJ2-5
cdr3_aa: CASSLVSQETQYF
cdr3_nt: TGTGCCAGCAGCTTAGTCAGCCAAGAGACCCAGTACTTC

clone_size: .
v_call: TRBV11-2
d_call: .
cdr3_length: 13
j_call: TRBJ2-7
cdr3_aa: CASSLDPSGEQYF
cdr3_nt: TGTGCCAGCAGCTTAGATCCCTCGGGCGAGCAGTACTTC

clone_size: once
v_call: TRBV2
d_call: TRBD2
cdr3_length: 14
j_call: TRBJ2-1
cdr3_aa: CASSGLAGVDEQFF
cdr3_nt: TGTGCCAGCAGCGGACTAGCGGGAGTGGACGAGCAGTTCTTC

clone_size: .
v_call: TRBV19
d_call: TRBD2
cdr3_length: 16
j_call: TRBJ2-7
cdr3_aa: CASTPSGTKIIYEQYF
cdr3_nt: TGTGCCAGTACGCCTAGCGGGACGAAAATCATCTACGAGCAGTACTTC

clone_size: .
v_call: TRBV18
d_call: .
cdr3_length: 16
j_call: TRBJ2-1
cdr3_aa: CASSPKQISSYNEQFF
cdr3_nt: TGTGCCAGCTCACCAAAACAGATAAGCTCCTACAATGAGCAATTCTTC

clone_size: .
v_call: TRBV25-1
d_call: TRBD1
cdr3_length: 18
j_call: TRBJ2-1
cdr3_aa: CASSDSRPGQGVYNEQFF
cdr3_nt: TGTGCCAGCAGTGACTCTAGGCCGGGACAGGGGGTCTACAATGAGCAGTTCTTC

clone_size: .
v_call: TRBV6-2/TRBV6-3
d_call: .
cdr3_length: 13
j_call: TRBJ2-7
cdr3_aa: CASSFSVGLEQYF
cdr3_nt: TGTGCCAGCAGTTTTTCTGTTGGACTCGAGCAGTACTTC